The sequence of this T cell receptor beta chain was determined in a study of CD8 T cells in Susac syndrome. Notes on the study in general: The TCR sequencing and HLA analysis in the study involved a relatively small number of individuals, as the study acknowledged.

The ends were cut back, 5 bases at V and 3 bases at J, with 13 bases in the middle. The germline V gene has CDR1 LNHDA and CDR2 SQIVND (reference sequence). This CDR3 comprises 14 residues. The study sequenced TCR beta in blood CD8+ and CD4+ T cells. TEMRA cells were FACS-enriched, with CD8+ and CD4+ T cells isolated negatively. For this clonotype: Its matching antigen is unknown.

Random hexamers were used to reverse transcribe about 0.45 to 1 ug of RNA. By means of immunoSEQ multiplex PCR, TCR beta CDR3 spanning 54 Vbeta and 13 Jbeta underwent amplification. MiXCR was run by TCRdb on the immunoSEQ multiplex PCR reads, yielding one entry per CDR3 protein. The data show almost 450,000 distinct CDR3 sequences, 75% to 90% seen once. This sequence originates from a human donor with multiple sclerosis. Sequencing was carried out using CD8+ T cells from PBMCs. This chain uses TRBV19 with TRBJ1-2; D may be TRBD1 (5 bases). The CDR3, as DNA: TGTGCCAGTAGTGCGGACAAACGCTACTATGGCTACACCTTC. Translation gives CASSADKRYYGYTF.